The 20 T cell receptor beta chains below were found in one sample sequenced in a study of cytomegalovirus exposure and HLA in healthy donors. Both 60 Vbeta primers and 13 Jbeta primers went into the PCR. Sequenced by immunoSEQ multiplex PCR; TCRdb stores in-frame clones only, minus some. The sample includes under 300,000 clones, around nine tenths seen only once; the top ten take 1.5% to 2%. The material sequenced was PBMCs. The receptors originated from a girl under 10 years old in good health and CMV-seronegative.

This sequence joins TRBV19 and TRBJ2-4, with a possible D match to TRBD1 (5 bases). The V and J ends lost 3 bases and 6 bases respectively, with 12 bases between them. This CDR3 comprises 14 residues. Germline-derived CDR1 and CDR2 are LNHDA and SQIVND (reference sequence). The CDR3 loop is CASSIPSQGNIQYF. The CDR3 region has the DNA TGTGCCAGTAGTATCCCAAGCCAGGGAAACATTCAGTACTTC. Complete variable domain (other parts from reference TRBV19 and TRBJ2-4): DGGITQSPKYLFRKEGQNVTLSCEQNLNHDAMYWYRQDPGQGLRLIYYSQIVNDFQKGDIAEGYSVSREKKESFPLTVTSAQKNPTAFYLCASSIPSQGNIQYFGAGTRLSVL.

The chain carries TRBV10-2 and TRBJ2-5; TRBD1 aligns across 9 bases. This CDR3 is built from 14 residues. The J segment lost 5 bases and the V segment lost 6 bases, leaving 7 bases of the junction unmatched. Germline CDR1 is WSHSY and CDR2 is SAAADI. CDR3 in amino acids: CASSKWTGEETQYF. CDR3 coding DNA: TGCGCCAGCAGCAAATGGACAGGGGAGGAGACCCAGTACTTC.

The sample holds one count of this clone. The junction shows a germline mismatch at one end, possibly a read error. The genes are TRBV7-9 and TRBJ1-2; 7 nucleotides match TRBD1. The germline V gene encodes CDR1 SEHNR and CDR2 FQNEAQ (reference sequence). The CDR3 totals 15 residues. CDR3 nucleotide sequence: TGTTCCAGCAGTTCTACAGGGGCCCTTACGTATGGCTACACCTTC. It translates to CSSSSTGALTYGYTF.

The chain links TRBV2 to TRBJ1-5; the D is unclear. V was cut by 6 bases and J by 2 bases, with 17 bases left in between. The CDR3 has 16 amino acids. Looked up from germline, CDR1 is SNHLY and CDR2 is FYNNEI. The CDR3 bases are TGTGCCAGCAGAGCGGTGGGAGGGCTTGGCAATCAGCCCCAGCATTTT. As protein: CASRAVGGLGNQPQHF.

J is TRBJ2-4 and V is TRBV5-4; 12 positions agree with TRBD1. CDR3 length: 14 amino acids. In germline, CDR1 is SGHNT, CDR2 YYREEE (reference sequence). The junction had 1 base not matched to a gene; V was cut back by 2 bases and J by 7 bases. As DNA, the CDR3 is TGTGCCAGCAGCTTCGGGACAGGGGGCAACATTCAGTACTTC. Its translation is CASSFGTGGNIQYF.

The chain recombines TRBV18 with TRBJ2-5; perhaps TRBD1 as D (6 bases). The tail of the sequence fits TRBJ2-7 better, so the J call may be wrong. Looked up from germline, CDR1 is KGHSH and CDR2 is LQKENI. There are 15 residues in the CDR3. The CDR3: CASSLTIQGSYEQYF. CDR3 nucleotide sequence: TGTGCCAGCTCACTAACCATACAGGGCTCCTACGAGCAGTACTTC.

This clone has a handful of counts. V usage is TRBV2 and J usage is TRBJ1-5; D gene ambiguous. The CDR3 runs 14 residues. V dropped 3 bases and J dropped 0 bases, with 6 bases sitting between them. Germline CDR1 and CDR2: SNHLY and FYNNEI. This CDR3 is CASSEWASNQPQHF. CDR3 DNA: TGTGCCAGCAGTGAGTGGGCTAGCAATCAGCCCCAGCATTTT.

The V call is TRBV25-1, the J call TRBJ2-1, with 12 nucleotides matching TRBD2. The ends lost 2 bases at V and 5 bases at J; junction bases unmatched: 1. The CDR3 contains 15 residues. Germline assignment: CDR1 MGHDK and CDR2 SYGVNS. CDR3 nucleotide sequence: TGTGCCAGCAGTGAAGGACTAGCGGGAAACAATGAGCAGTTCTTC. Translation: CASSEGLAGNNEQFF.

This clone was seen just once. The J gene is TRBJ2-7, the V gene TRBV28; D is perhaps TRBD2 (6 bases). Between the trimmed V and J ends, which lost 6 bases and 6 bases, there was a span of 24 bases. The CDR3 sequence is 16 residues long. Germline V gene lookup returns CDR1 MDHEN and CDR2 SYDVKM. For the CDR3, the DNA is TGTGCCAGCAGCCGTACGGGACTCAGGGTCCGGGCCGAGCAGTACTTC. Its protein is CASSRTGLRVRAEQYF. Combining the CDR3 with reference TRBV28 and TRBJ2-7 gives the whole variable domain DVKVTQSSRYLVKRTGEKVFLECVQDMDHENMFWYRQDPGLGLRLIYFSYDVKMKEKGDIPEGYSVSREKKERFSLILESASTNQTSMYLCASSRTGLRVRAEQYFGPGTRLTVT.

The chain is built from TRBV14 and TRBJ1-1; D might be TRBD1 (5 bases). Trimming removed 6 bases from V and 7 bases from J, with 18 bases in between. CDR3 length: 14 amino acids. The germline gives CDR1 SGHDN, CDR2 FVKESK. CDR3: CASRGREGVNEAFF. The CDR3 DNA follows: TGTGCCAGCAGAGGCAGGGAAGGAGTGAATGAAGCTTTCTTT.

The CDR3 DNA reads as TGTGCCAGCAGCTTAGAGGGGGGGAAAGCAGATACGCAGTATTTT. Its protein is CASSLEGGKADTQYF. V gene TRBV7-3 combines with J gene TRBJ2-3, with a possible D match to TRBD2 (7 bases). The germline CDR1 and CDR2 sequences are SGHTA and FQGTGA. The CDR3 consists of 15 residues. The germline V and J ends were trimmed by 2 bases and 4 bases, with 13 bases remaining between them.

V usage is TRBV18 and J usage is TRBJ2-2; perhaps TRBD2 as D (6 bases). CDR1 KGHSH and CDR2 LQKENI come from the germline V gene. The length of the CDR3 is 14 residues. Trimming left V 6 bases short and J 0 bases short, with 8 bases between. CDR3 nucleotides: TGTGCCAGCTCGGGGGGTACGAACACCGGGGAGCTGTTTTTT. Amino acids: CASSGGTNTGELFF.

The gene calls are TRBV29-1 and TRBJ2-7, with D hard to call. This CDR3 has 14 amino acids. CDR1 and CDR2 from the germline V gene are SQVTM and ANQGSEA. V lost 2 bases, J lost 2 bases, and 13 bases lay in between. The CDR3 here is CSVESGGQAYEQYF. The CDR3 DNA sequence: TGCAGCGTTGAATCCGGTGGGCAGGCCTACGAGCAGTACTTC.

The genes are TRBV5-6 and TRBJ1-6; D gene unclear. CDR1 and CDR2 (germline): SGHDT, YYEEEE. Trimming removed 0 bases at V and 8 bases at J, with 12 bases between. This CDR3 is built from 15 residues. Here the CDR3 reads CASSLGGVFYSPLHF. Here the CDR3 DNA reads TGTGCCAGCAGCTTGGGCGGGGTTTTTTATTCACCCCTCCACTTT.

Only one count was recorded for this clone. At one boundary the junction diverges from the germline segment, which might be a read error. V gene TRBV7-9 combines with J gene TRBJ1-2; 10 bases agree with TRBD1. The CDR3 sequence is 15 residues long. CDR1 is SEHNR, CDR2 FQNEAQ, per germline (reference sequence). Here the CDR3 reads CSSSQAGTGDYGYTF. In DNA, the CDR3 is TGTTCCAGCAGCCAAGCCGGGACAGGGGACTATGGCTACACCTTC.

The chain has TRBV12-5 and TRBJ1-1; 8 nucleotides match TRBD1. Germline CDR1 and CDR2: LGHNT and FRNRAP. The CDR3 runs to 13 residues. V lost 8 bases, J lost 3 bases, and 5 bases stayed unmatched. CDR3 residues: CASSLTGDTEAFF. The CDR3 DNA reads as TGTGCTAGTTCCCTGACAGGGGACACTGAAGCTTTCTTT.

The rearrangement links TRBV4-2 to TRBJ2-5; weak D call: TRBD2 (7 bases). V gave up 1 base and J gave up 0 bases, with 21 bases separating them. The CDR3 sequence is 19 residues long. CDR1 is LGHNA, CDR2 YNFKEQ, per germline. CDR3 loop: CASSQGPTPGGLNQETQYF. CDR3 bases: TGTGCCAGCAGCCAAGGACCCACCCCGGGGGGCCTAAACCAAGAGACCCAGTACTTC.

This chain connects TRBV27 to TRBJ1-6; D possibly corresponds to TRBD1 (6 bases). Germline CDR1 is MNHEY and CDR2 is SMNVEV (reference sequence). V was trimmed by 8 bases and J by 3 bases, leaving 14 bases between them. The CDR3 covers 15 residues. CDR3 region: CASSGGALYNSPLHF. As DNA, the CDR3 is TGTGCCAGCTCCGGGGGGGCCCTCTATAATTCACCCCTCCACTTT.

The chain joins TRBV5-1 to TRBJ1-1; D may be TRBD1 (6 bases). V was clipped by 4 bases and J by 6 bases, with 16 bases between them. CDR3 length equals 14 residues. Germline lookup yields CDR1 SGHRS and CDR2 YFSETQ. Here the CDR3 DNA reads TGCGCCAGCAGCGAGGTCCCCAGGGGTGCTGAAGCTTTCTTT. Residues: CASSEVPRGAEAFF.

The CDR3 region is CAICRQQPQHF. CDR3 nucleotides: TGTGCCATCTGCAGACAACAGCCCCAGCATTTT. The chain couples TRBV10-3 to TRBJ1-5; D call uncertain. The CDR3 consists of 11 residues. Trimming took off 8 bases at V and 7 bases at J, with 9 bases between the two ends. CDR1 and CDR2 from the germline V gene are ENHRY and SYGVKD.